The rows below give T cell receptor beta chains drawn from one sample of a study of OX40 agonist ivuxolimab in advanced cancers. TCRdb's table, derived via immunoSEQ multiplex PCR, lists solely in-frame clones and lacks some. Of some 73,000 clones listed, 70% to 90% are singletons. Sequencing was performed on CD4+ or CD8+ T cells sorted from blood, taken in a trial of the OX40 agonist ivuxolimab. The receptors here all came from an adult with an advanced solid tumor such as melanoma, head and neck, liver or kidney cancer. CDR3s include the opening cysteine and the closing phenylalanine or tryptophan. D genes are given only for firm matches. Size is stated for part of the rows, as once, few or many counts, or as a class when the clone is expanded.

TRBJ2-1,few,TRBD2,TRBV7-9,CASSTDLSGGAYNEQFF,TGTGCCAGCAGCACCGACCTTAGCGGGGGGGCCTACAATGAGCAGTTCTTC
TRBJ2-1,few,-,TRBV9,CASSAYTSSWQDEQFF,TGTGCCAGCAGCGCATATACTAGCTCCTGGCAGGATGAGCAGTTCTTC
TRBJ2-2,-,-,TRBV6-6,CASSYLVRGGELFF,TGTGCCAGCAGTTACCTCGTACGCGGCGGGGAGCTGTTTTTT
TRBJ1-5,-,-,TRBV4-1,CASSHPSVDGNQPQHF,TGCGCCAGCAGCCACCCCTCAGTTGATGGCAATCAGCCCCAGCATTTT
TRBJ1-2,-,-,TRBV6-1,CASSEVGSNYGYTF,TGTGCCAGCAGTGAAGTGGGGTCCAACTATGGCTACACCTTC
TRBJ2-7,-,-,TRBV9,CASSVADGYEQYF,TGTGCCAGCAGCGTCGCAGACGGGTACGAGCAGTACTTC
TRBJ2-1,-,TRBD2,TRBV28,CASKSSGAPWDEQFF,TGTGCCAGCAAGTCTAGCGGGGCCCCTTGGGATGAGCAGTTCTTC
TRBJ1-1,-,-,TRBV6-1,CASSELEGSPNTEAFF,TGTGCCAGCAGTGAACTAGAAGGCAGCCCGAACACTGAAGCTTTCTTT
TRBJ2-3,-,TRBD2,TRBV2,CASSEFSLTSGRLPDTQYF,TGTGCCAGCAGTGAATTTTCCTTGACTAGCGGGAGATTACCAGATACGCAGTATTTT
TRBJ2-1,once,-,TRBV27,CASSLASSYNEQFF,TGTGCCAGCAGTTTGGCGTCCTCCTACAATGAGCAGTTCTTC
TRBJ2-1,-,-,TRBV7-7,CASSQWSFGSYNEQFF,TGTGCCAGCAGCCAATGGTCCTTCGGCTCCTACAATGAGCAGTTCTTC
TRBJ2-1,-,-,TRBV7-8,CASSLGGRIGEQFF,TGTGCCAGCAGCCTAGGGGGGAGAATTGGTGAGCAGTTCTTC
TRBJ2-2,-,-,TRBV29-1,CSVEVQNTGELFF,TGCAGCGTTGAGGTACAGAACACCGGGGAGCTGTTTTTT
TRBJ2-1,-,TRBD2,TRBV9,CASSVSGTHYNEQFF,TGTGCCAGCAGCGTGAGCGGGACTCACTACAATGAGCAGTTCTTC
TRBJ2-7,few,-,TRBV19,CASSNRLAYEQYF,TGTGCCAGTAGTAACAGGTTAGCCTACGAGCAGTACTTC
TRBJ2-7,-,-,TRBV25-1,CASGSSSYEQYF,TGTGCCAGCGGCAGTAGCTCCTACGAGCAGTACTTC
TRBJ2-7,-,TRBD2,TRBV4-1,CASSQGGGYEQYF,TGCGCCAGCAGCCAAGGGGGGGGCTACGAGCAGTACTTC
TRBJ1-1,-,-,TRBV29-1,CSVDPKGTEAFF,TGCAGCGTTGACCCAAAGGGCACTGAAGCTTTCTTT
TRBJ2-3,-,TRBD2,TRBV27,CASSPRTSGTDTQYF,TGTGCCAGCAGTCCGAGGACTAGCGGCACAGATACGCAGTATTTT
TRBJ2-5,-,TRBD2,TRBV15,CATSRTGLAGSRETQYF,TGTGCCACCAGCAGAACGGGACTAGCGGGGAGTCGGGAGACCCAGTACTTC
TRBJ2-6,-,TRBD2,TRBV10-3,CAISESSGRFSGANVLTF,TGTGCCATCAGTGAATCGAGCGGGAGATTCTCTGGGGCCAACGTCCTGACTTTC
TRBJ2-1,-,TRBD1,TRBV19,CASSLTGGNGNEQFF,TGTGCCAGTAGCTTGACAGGGGGGAATGGGAATGAGCAGTTCTTC
TRBJ1-1,-,-,TRBV6-6,CASSYSRDTLNTEAFF,TGTGCCAGCAGTTACTCGAGGGATACTTTGAACACTGAAGCTTTCTTT
TRBJ2-1,once,TRBD2,TRBV5-6,CASSFRIAGSSYNEQFF,TGTGCCAGCAGCTTCCGGATAGCGGGGAGCTCCTACAATGAGCAGTTCTTC